This TCR beta chain was captured in a study of cytomegalovirus exposure and HLA in healthy donors. The V gene end was trimmed by 2 bases and the J gene end by 8 bases; junction bases not matched to a gene: 5. The germline gives CDR1 WNHNN, CDR2 SYGVQD (reference sequence). The CDR3 sequence is 15 residues long. In this sample, this clone turned up a few times. The PCR made use of 60 Vbeta and 13 Jbeta primers. Sequenced by immunoSEQ multiplex PCR; TCRdb stores in-frame clones only, minus some. The top ten clones hold around 4.8% of a sample with 100,000 to 150,000 clones, approximately 73% of them seen once.

The sample was PBMCs. This clonotype was obtained from a man in his sixties in good health and CMV-seropositive. The chain joins TRBV10-1 to TRBJ1-6; TRBD1 matches at 8 bases. CDR3 protein: CASSENQGAYSPLHF. The CDR3 DNA sequence: TGCGCCAGCAGTGAGAACCAGGGGGCTTATTCACCCCTCCACTTT.